This T cell receptor (beta chain) was documented in a study of shared clonotypes between healthy human individuals. Deep-level running was used for the assay. Original handling: For the immunoSEQ data, sequences were junction-only without quality scores, so filtering differed. Clones were read by immunoSEQ multiplex PCR, and TCRdb kept only the in-frame ones, dropping some. V and J calls and clone size are those listed in that table; D and trimming were worked out from the DNA. Among about 480,000 clones listed, about 75% were seen once. The clonotype was recovered from a woman aged 35 to 49 in good health. Some clones in this sample may be carry-over from other donors' samples. Sample: PBMCs.

The CDR3 DNA is TGCAGCGTTGGGGGGACAGCGGGTGGCTACACCTTC. Amino acids: CSVGGTAGGYTF. The chain uses TRBV29-1 and TRBJ1-2; 7 bases agree with TRBD1. The CDR3 is 12 residues long. V dropped 4 bases and J dropped 7; count of bases not matched to a gene: 6. In germline, CDR1 is SQVTM, CDR2 ANQGSEA.